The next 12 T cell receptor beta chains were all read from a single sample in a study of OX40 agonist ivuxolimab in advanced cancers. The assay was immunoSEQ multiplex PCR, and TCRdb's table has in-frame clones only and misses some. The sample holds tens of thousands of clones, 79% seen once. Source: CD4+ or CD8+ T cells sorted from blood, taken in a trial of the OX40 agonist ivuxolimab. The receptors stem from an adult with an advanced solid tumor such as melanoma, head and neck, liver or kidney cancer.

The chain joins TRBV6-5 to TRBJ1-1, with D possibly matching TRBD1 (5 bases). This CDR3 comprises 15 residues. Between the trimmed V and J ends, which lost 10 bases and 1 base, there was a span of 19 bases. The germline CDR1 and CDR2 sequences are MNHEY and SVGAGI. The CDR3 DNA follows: TGTGCCATCCCAAGGGGCCCGCTCGGGAACACTGAAGCTTTCTTT. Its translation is CAIPRGPLGNTEAFF.

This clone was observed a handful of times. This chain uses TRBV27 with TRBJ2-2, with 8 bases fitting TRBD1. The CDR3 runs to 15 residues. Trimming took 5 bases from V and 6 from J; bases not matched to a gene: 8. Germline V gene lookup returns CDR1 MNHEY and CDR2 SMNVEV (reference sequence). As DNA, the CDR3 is TGTGCCAGCAGTCGGACAGGGACCGTTGCCGGGGAGCTGTTTTTT. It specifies CASSRTGTVAGELFF.

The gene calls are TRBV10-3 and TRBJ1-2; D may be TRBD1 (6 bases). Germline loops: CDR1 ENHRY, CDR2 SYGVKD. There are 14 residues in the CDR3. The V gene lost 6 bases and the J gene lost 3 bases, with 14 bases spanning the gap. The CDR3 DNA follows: TGTGCCATCAGCCTGGACAGTGTCGACTATGGCTACACCTTC. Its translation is CAISLDSVDYGYTF.

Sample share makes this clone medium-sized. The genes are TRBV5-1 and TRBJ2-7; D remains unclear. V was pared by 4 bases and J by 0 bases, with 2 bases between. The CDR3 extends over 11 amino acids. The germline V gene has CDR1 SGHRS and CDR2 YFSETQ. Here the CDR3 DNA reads TGCGCCAGCAGCGTCTCCTACGAGCAGTACTTC. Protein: CASSVSYEQYF.

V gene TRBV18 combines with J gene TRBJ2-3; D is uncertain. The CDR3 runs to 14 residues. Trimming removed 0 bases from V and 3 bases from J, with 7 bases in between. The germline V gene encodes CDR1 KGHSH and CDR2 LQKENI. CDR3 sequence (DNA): TGTGCCAGCTCACCACCGGTCCCGACAGATACGCAGTATTTT. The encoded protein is CASSPPVPTDTQYF.

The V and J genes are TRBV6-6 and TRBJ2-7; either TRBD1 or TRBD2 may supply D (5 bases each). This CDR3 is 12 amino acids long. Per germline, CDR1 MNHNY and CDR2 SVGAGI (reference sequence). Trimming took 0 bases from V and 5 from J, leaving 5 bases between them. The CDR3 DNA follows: TGTGCCAGCAGTTACTCGGGGGACGAGCAGTACTTC. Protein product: CASSYSGDEQYF.

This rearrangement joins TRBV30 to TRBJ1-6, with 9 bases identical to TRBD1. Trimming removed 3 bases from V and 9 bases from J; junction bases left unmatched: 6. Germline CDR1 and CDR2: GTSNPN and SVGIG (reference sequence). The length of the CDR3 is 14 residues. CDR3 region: CAWSAGQGSSPLHF. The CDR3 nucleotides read TGTGCCTGGAGCGCGGGACAGGGTAGTTCACCCCTCCACTTT.

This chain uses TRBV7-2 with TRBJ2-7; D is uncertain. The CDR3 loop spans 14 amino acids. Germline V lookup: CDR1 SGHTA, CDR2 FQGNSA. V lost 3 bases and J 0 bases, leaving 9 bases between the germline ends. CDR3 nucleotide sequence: TGTGCCAGCAGCTTCGGCGGAAACTCCTACGAGCAGTACTTC. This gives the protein CASSFGGNSYEQYF.

The DNA for the CDR3 is TGTGCCAGCAGTGGGGGATCCTACAATGAGCAGTTCTTC. This translates into CASSGGSYNEQFF. V gene TRBV25-1 combines with J gene TRBJ2-1, with D uncertain. The CDR3 sequence is 13 residues long. CDR1 is MGHDK and CDR2 is SYGVNS in the germline V gene. Trimming removed 4 bases from V and 1 base from J, with 5 bases in between.

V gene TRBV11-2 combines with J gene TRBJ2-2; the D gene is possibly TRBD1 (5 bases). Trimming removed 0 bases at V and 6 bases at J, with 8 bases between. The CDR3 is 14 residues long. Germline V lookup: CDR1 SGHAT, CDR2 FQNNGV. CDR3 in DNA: TGTGCCAGCAGCTTAGAAAGGGGTGCCGGGGAGCTGTTTTTT. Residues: CASSLERGAGELFF.

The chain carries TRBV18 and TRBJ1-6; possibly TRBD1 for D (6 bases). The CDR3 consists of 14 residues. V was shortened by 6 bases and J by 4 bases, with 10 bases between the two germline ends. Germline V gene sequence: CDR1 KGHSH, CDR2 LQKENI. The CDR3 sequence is CASSRQEYNSPLHF. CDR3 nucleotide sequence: TGTGCCAGCTCTCGACAGGAGTATAATTCACCCCTCCACTTT. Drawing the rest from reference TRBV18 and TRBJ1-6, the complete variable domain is NAGVMQNPRHLVRRRGQEARLRCSPMKGHSHVYWYRQLPEEGLKFMVYLQKENIIDESGMPKERFSAEFPKEGPSILRIQQVVRGDSAAYFCASSRQEYNSPLHFGNGTRLTVT.

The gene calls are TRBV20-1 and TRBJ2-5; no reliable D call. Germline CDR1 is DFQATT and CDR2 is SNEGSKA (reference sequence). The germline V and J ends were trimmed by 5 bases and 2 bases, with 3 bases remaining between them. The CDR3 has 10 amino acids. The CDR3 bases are TGCAGTGCTGGGCAAGAGACCCAGTACTTC. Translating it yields CSAGQETQYF.